These 10 T cell receptor beta chains share one sample of origin, sequenced in a study of identical twins. TCRdb recomputed calls from the 5' RACE reads with MiXCR, one row per CDR3 protein. Found here are around 250,000 distinct CDR3 sequences, approximately 7% of them singletons; the top ten hold 3.5% to 4%. The data also belong to a second study, concerning yellow fever vaccine responses in identical twins.

The specimen sequenced was memory (CD45RO+) T cells sorted from blood. Receptors were obtained from a woman under 30 in good health.

The V and J genes are TRBV20-1 and TRBJ2-5, with 10 bases identical to TRBD2. V gave up 1 base and J gave up 1 base; unmatched junction bases: 9. From germline, CDR1 is DFQATT and CDR2 SNEGSKA (reference sequence). The CDR3 consists of 17 residues. CDR3 bases: TGCAGTGCTAGAGGAGGGGAACTAGCGGGGCCCCAAGAGACCCAGTACTTC. Translation gives CSARGGELAGPQETQYF.

This clonotype was seen many times. J is TRBJ1-2 and V is TRBV12-3 or TRBV12-4, with unresolved D. Trimming shortened V by 1 base and J by 4 bases, and 7 bases separated the two germline ends. The CDR3 consists of 13 residues. The CDR3 nucleotides read TGTGCCAGCAGTTTAGGCGCCCCCTATGGCTACACCTTC. Protein sequence: CASSLGAPYGYTF.

This clonotype was found many times. The V gene is TRBV7-7, the J gene TRBJ2-3, with 9 bases identical to TRBD2. Germline values: CDR1 SSHAT, CDR2 FNYEAQ (reference sequence). The CDR3 is made up of 15 amino acids. With V trimmed by 5 bases and J by 6 bases, 9 bases remained unmatched. CDR3 in amino acids: CASSEGLATVDTQYF. CDR3 nucleotides: TGTGCCAGCAGCGAGGGACTAGCAACTGTGGATACGCAGTATTTT.

The CDR3 bases are TGCGCCAGCAGCTTGGGGGGCCAACACAGGGGAAATGGCTACACCTTC. Encoded protein: CASSLGGQHRGNGYTF. The V and J genes are TRBV5-1 and TRBJ1-2; 7 bases map to TRBD1. This CDR3 has 16 amino acids. Germline V gene sequence: CDR1 SGHRS, CDR2 YFSETQ. After removal of 0 bases from V and 6 bases from J, the junction contained 11 bases not matched to a gene. The full variable domain, with the rest looked up from reference TRBV5-1 and TRBJ1-2, is KAGVTQTPRYLIKTRGQQVTLSCSPISGHRSVSWYQQTPGQGLQFLFEYFSETQRNKGNFPGRFSGRQFSNSRSEMNVSTLELGDSALYLCASSLGGQHRGNGYTFGSGTRLTVV.

This chain connects TRBV3-1 to TRBJ2-5; D not certain. There are 15 residues in the CDR3. Trimming cost V 2 bases and J 5 bases, with 15 bases left between them. Germline V CDR1 and CDR2: LGHDT, YNNKEL (reference sequence). CDR3 bases: TGTGCCAGCAGCCAAATCGCCTGGGGATTGGAGACCCAGTACTTC. Its translation is CASSQIAWGLETQYF.

This chain connects TRBV2 to TRBJ1-1; D gene ambiguous. Germline loops: CDR1 SNHLY, CDR2 FYNNEI. The V end was cut by 6 bases, the J end by 4 bases, with 9 bases between. The CDR3 consists of 12 residues. CDR3: CASSRDLTEAFF. CDR3 sequence (DNA): TGTGCCAGCAGCCGGGATCTCACTGAAGCTTTCTTT. Variable domain in full (rest from reference TRBV2 and TRBJ1-1): EPEVTQTPSHQVTQMGQEVILRCVPISNHLYFYWYRQILGQKVEFLVSFYNNEISEKSEIFDDQFSVERPDGSNFTLKIRSTKLEDSAMYFCASSRDLTEAFFGQGTRLTVV.

This clonotype has a count of ten or more. The chain joins TRBV5-6 to TRBJ2-3; no definite D call. The CDR3 has 14 amino acids. CDR1 and CDR2 from the germline V gene are SGHDT and YYEEEE. Trimming pared 1 base from V and 2 bases from J, leaving 8 bases between. CDR3 in amino acids: CASSLLAATDTQYF. CDR3 coding DNA: TGTGCCAGCAGCTTGTTAGCTGCCACAGATACGCAGTATTTT. The complete variable domain, with remaining parts taken from reference TRBV5-6 and TRBJ2-3, reads DAGVTQSPTHLIKTRGQQVTLRCSPKSGHDTVSWYQQALGQGPQFIFQYYEEEERQRGNFPDRFSGHQFPNYSSELNVNALLLGDSALYLCASSLLAATDTQYFGPGTRLTVL.

This clonotype occurred a few times. The chain employs TRBV6-1 and TRBJ1-4; the D is unclear. The germline gives CDR1 MNHNS, CDR2 SASEGT. The CDR3 totals 14 residues. Trimming took 5 bases from V and 7 from J, leaving 14 bases between them. The CDR3 DNA reads TGTGCCAGCAGTACGACACTCTTTAGTGAAAAACTGTTTTTT. This encodes CASSTTLFSEKLFF.

The chain employs TRBV5-1 and TRBJ2-2; 12 positions agree with TRBD2. Germline values: CDR1 SGHRS, CDR2 YFSETQ. V shed 4 bases, J shed 5 bases, and the junction held 3 bases outside the gene matches. There are 15 residues in the CDR3. This chain's CDR3 is CASSQLAGGTGELFF. The CDR3, as DNA: TGCGCCAGCAGCCAACTAGCGGGGGGAACCGGGGAGCTGTTTTTT.

The chain joins TRBV9 to TRBJ2-7, with 10 bases lining up with TRBD2. Trimming removed 3 bases from V and 5 bases from J; junction bases left unmatched: 5. Germline CDR1 and CDR2: SGDLS and YYNGEE. The CDR3 extends over 14 amino acids. CDR3 bases: TGTGCCAGCAGCGAAGCGGGAGGGCAGGACGAGCAGTACTTC. Translated: CASSEAGGQDEQYF.